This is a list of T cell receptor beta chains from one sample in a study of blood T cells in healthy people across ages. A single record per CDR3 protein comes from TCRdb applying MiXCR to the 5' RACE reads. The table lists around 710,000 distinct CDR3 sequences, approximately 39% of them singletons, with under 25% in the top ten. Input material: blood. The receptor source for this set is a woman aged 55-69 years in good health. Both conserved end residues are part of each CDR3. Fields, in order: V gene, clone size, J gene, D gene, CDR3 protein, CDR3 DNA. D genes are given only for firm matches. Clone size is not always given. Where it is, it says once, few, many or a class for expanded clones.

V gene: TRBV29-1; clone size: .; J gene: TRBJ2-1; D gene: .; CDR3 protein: CSVASPGSHNGQFF; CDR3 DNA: TGCAGCGTTGCCAGTCCCGGGAGCCACAATGGGCAGTTCTTC
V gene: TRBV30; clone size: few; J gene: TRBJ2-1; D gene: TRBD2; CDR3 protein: CAWSVLGIAGGNEQFF; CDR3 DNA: TGTGCCTGGAGTGTATTGGGGATAGCGGGGGGCAATGAGCAGTTCTTC
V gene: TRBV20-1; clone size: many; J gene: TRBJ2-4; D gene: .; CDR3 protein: CSARSRTERLAKNIQYF; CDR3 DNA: TGCAGTGCTAGATCCCGGACGGAACGTTTAGCCAAAAACATTCAGTACTTC
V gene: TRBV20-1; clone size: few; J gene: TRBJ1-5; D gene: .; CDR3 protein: CSASGVFSNQPQHF; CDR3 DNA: TGCAGTGCTAGTGGAGTTTTTAGCAATCAGCCCCAGCATTTT
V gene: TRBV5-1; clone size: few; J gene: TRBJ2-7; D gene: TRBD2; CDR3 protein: CASSFGGDEQYF; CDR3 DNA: TGCGCCAGCAGCTTTGGGGGGGACGAGCAGTACTTC
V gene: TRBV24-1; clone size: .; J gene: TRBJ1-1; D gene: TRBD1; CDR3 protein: CATRGTGTVNTEAFF; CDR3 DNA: TGTGCCACCAGAGGGACAGGGACCGTGAACACTGAAGCTTTCTTT
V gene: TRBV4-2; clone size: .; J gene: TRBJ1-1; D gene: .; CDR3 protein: CASSQDEAFMNTEAFF; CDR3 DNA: TGTGCCAGCAGCCAAGACGAGGCATTCATGAACACTGAAGCTTTCTTT
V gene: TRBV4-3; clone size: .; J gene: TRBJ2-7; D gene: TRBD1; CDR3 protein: CASSQARNRGIDYEQYF; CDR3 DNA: TGCGCCAGCAGCCAGGCTAGAAACAGGGGGATTGATTACGAGCAGTACTTC
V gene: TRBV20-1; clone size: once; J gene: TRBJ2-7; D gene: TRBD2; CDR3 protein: CSASGTSGSSYNEQYF; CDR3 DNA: TGCAGTGCTTCCGGGACTAGCGGGAGCTCCTACAATGAGCAGTACTTC
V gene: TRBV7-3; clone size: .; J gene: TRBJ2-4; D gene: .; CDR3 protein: CASSLSTGINIQYF; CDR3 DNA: TGTGCCAGCAGCTTAAGTACAGGGATAAACATTCAGTACTTC
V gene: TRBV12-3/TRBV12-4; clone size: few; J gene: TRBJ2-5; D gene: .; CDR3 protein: CASSPPPRGRGETQYF; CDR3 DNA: TGTGCCAGCAGTCCCCCCCCTCGGGGGCGTGGAGAGACCCAGTACTTC
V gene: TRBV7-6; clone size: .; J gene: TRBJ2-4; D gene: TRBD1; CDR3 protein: CASSPGTGGLNIQYF; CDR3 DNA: TGTGCCAGCAGCCCCGGGACAGGGGGTTTAAACATTCAGTACTTC
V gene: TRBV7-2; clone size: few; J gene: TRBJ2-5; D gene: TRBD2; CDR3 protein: CASSPQLASGRNEQYF; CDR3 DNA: TGTGCCAGCAGCCCCCAGTTGGCTAGCGGGAGAAATGAGCAGTACTTC
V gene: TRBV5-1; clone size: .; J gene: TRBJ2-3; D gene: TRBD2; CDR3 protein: CASSLGTSGGASTQYF; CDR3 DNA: TGCGCCAGCAGCTTGGGGACTAGCGGGGGGGCCAGTACGCAGTATTTT
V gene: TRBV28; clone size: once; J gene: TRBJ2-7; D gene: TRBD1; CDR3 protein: CASSTSTGFQYF; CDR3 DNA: TGTGCCAGCAGTACCTCGACAGGGTTTCAGTACTTC
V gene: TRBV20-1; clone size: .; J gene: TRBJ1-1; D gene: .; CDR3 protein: CSARDRADTEAFF; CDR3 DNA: TGCAGTGCTAGAGACCGGGCCGACACTGAAGCTTTCTTT
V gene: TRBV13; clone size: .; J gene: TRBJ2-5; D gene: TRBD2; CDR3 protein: CASSSTKGASGILSEQYF; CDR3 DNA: TGTGCCAGCAGTTCTACCAAGGGGGCTAGCGGGATTCTAAGTGAGCAGTACTTC
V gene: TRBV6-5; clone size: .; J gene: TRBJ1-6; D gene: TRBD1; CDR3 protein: CASRNRGTGSPLHF; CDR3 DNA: TGTGCCAGCAGGAACAGGGGGACGGGATCACCCCTCCACTTT
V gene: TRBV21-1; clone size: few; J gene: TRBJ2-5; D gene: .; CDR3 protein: CASTKTGPSVTQYF; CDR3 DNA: TGTGCCAGCACCAAGACAGGGCCGAGCGTGACCCAGTACTTC
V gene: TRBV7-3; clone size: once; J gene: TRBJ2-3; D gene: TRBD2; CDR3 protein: CASGLSSGLSTDTQYF; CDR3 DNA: TGTGCCAGCGGCCTGAGTAGCGGGTTAAGCACAGATACGCAGTATTTT
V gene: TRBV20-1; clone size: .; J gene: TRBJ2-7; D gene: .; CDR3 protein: CSASATGLSDEQYF; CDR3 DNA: TGCAGTGCTAGCGCGACGGGGCTCTCCGACGAGCAGTACTTC
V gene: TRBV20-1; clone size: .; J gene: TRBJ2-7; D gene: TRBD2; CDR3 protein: CSARDSTSGPYEQYF; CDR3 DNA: TGCAGTGCTAGAGATTCGACTAGCGGACCCTACGAGCAGTACTTC
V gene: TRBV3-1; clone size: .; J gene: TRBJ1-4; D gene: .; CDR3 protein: CASSQPGHKGRKLFF; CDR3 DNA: TGTGCCAGCAGCCAACCGGGACATAAGGGGAGAAAACTGTTTTTT
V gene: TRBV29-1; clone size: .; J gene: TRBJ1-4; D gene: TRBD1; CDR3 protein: CSVEMGQGTNGKLFF; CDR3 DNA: TGCAGCGTCGAGATGGGACAGGGGACTAATGGAAAACTGTTTTTT
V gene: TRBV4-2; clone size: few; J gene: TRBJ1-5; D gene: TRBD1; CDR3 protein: CASSQGGQNQPQHF; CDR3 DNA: TGTGCCAGCAGCCAGGGGGGACAGAATCAGCCCCAGCATTTT
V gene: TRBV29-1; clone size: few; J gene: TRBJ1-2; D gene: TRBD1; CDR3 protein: CSVGQGLIGNGYTF; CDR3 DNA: TGCAGCGTAGGACAGGGCTTAATTGGGAATGGCTACACCTTC
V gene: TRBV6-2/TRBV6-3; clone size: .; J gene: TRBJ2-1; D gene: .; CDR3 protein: CASRERNEQFF; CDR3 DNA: TGTGCCAGCAGGGAACGCAATGAGCAGTTCTTC
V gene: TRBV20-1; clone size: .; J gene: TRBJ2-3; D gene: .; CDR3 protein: CSAKTTDTQYF; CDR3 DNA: TGCAGTGCCAAGACCACAGATACGCAGTATTTT
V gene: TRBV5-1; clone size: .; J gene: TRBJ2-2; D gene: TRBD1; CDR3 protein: CASSLEQGVDGGELFF; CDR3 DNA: TGCGCCAGCAGCTTGGAACAGGGGGTAGATGGCGGGGAGCTGTTTTTT
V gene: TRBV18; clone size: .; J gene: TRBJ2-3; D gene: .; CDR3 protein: CASSPGAANTGTQYF; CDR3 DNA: TGTGCCAGCTCACCCGGGGCAGCGAACACAGGTACGCAGTATTTT
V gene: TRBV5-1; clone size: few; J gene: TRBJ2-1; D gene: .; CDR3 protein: CASSLVAADHYNEQFF; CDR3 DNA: TGCGCCAGCAGCTTGGTGGCGGCCGATCACTACAATGAGCAGTTCTTC
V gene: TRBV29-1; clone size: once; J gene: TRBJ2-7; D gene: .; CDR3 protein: CSVETGRPYEQYF; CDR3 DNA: TGCAGCGTTGAAACAGGGCGGCCCTACGAGCAGTACTTC
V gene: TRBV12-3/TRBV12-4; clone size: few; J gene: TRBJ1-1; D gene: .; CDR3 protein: CASSDGTEAFF; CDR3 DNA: TGTGCCAGCAGTGACGGTACTGAAGCTTTCTTT
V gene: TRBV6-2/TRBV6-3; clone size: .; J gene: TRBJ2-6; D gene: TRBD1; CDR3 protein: CASSYRLEGGVAGANVLTF; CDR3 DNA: TGTGCCAGCAGTTACCGCCTTGAAGGGGGCGTTGCTGGGGCCAACGTCCTGACTTTC